A single sample gave rise to the 19 T cell receptor beta chains below, sequenced in a study of CD4 T cells in relation to SARS-CoV-2 and coronaviruses. Measured with immunoSEQ multiplex PCR; TCRdb has only the in-frame clones, and not every one. This sample has 35,000 to 40,000 clones, with approximately 85% found just once. Sequencing was performed on memory CD4+ T cells from PBMCs. The receptors derive from an adult with COVID-19.

This clone was found once. CDR3 loop: CASVPGTGSEETQYF. The CDR3 DNA reads as TGTGCCAGCGTACCGGGGACAGGGTCCGAAGAGACCCAGTACTTC. V and J are TRBV2 and TRBJ2-5; 9 nucleotides match TRBD1. V lost 8 bases to trimming and J lost 3 bases; unmatched junction nucleotides: 10. Looked up from germline, CDR1 is SNHLY and CDR2 is FYNNEI. This CDR3 spans 15 amino acids.

The gene calls are TRBV24-1 and TRBJ2-1; tentatively, D is TRBD2 (6 bases). The germline V gene has CDR1 KGHDR and CDR2 SFDVKD. V was clipped by 3 bases and J by 15 bases, with 17 bases between them. The CDR3 is 13 amino acids. CDR3 sequence (DNA): TGTGCCACCAGTGATCCGCAGACTAGTTCGGCGTTCTTC. It yields the protein CATSDPQTSSAFF.

The chain has TRBV7-3 and TRBJ2-2, with TRBD1 matching over 8 bases. This CDR3 region has 15 residues. Losses at the gene ends were 5 bases for V and 6 bases for J; bases not matched to a gene: 8. Germline assignment: CDR1 SGHTA and CDR2 FQGTGA. CDR3 sequence: CASSPQQGGAGELFF. Written as DNA, the CDR3 is TGTGCCAGCAGCCCCCAACAGGGGGGAGCCGGGGAGCTGTTTTTT.

This clone was counted once. The sample holds other DNA sequences that translate to the same CDR3. The chain joins TRBV5-1 to TRBJ2-5; no reliable D call. The CDR3 spans 12 residues. V lost 4 bases to trimming and J lost 2 bases, with 6 bases between them. Germline V gene sequence: CDR1 SGHRS, CDR2 YFSETQ. The CDR3 region is CASSLGQETQYF. The CDR3, as DNA: TGCGCCAGCAGCCTAGGGCAAGAGACCCAGTACTTC.

In nucleotides, the CDR3 is TGTGCCAGCAAAATGGGACGGGTTATTACAGATACGCAGTATTTT. Protein product: CASKMGRVITDTQYF. The V and J genes are TRBV28 and TRBJ2-3; D may match TRBD1 or TRBD2 (5 bases each). The V and J ends lost 7 bases and 3 bases respectively, with 17 bases between them. CDR1 is MDHEN, CDR2 SYDVKM, per germline. The CDR3 runs to 15 residues.

The rearrangement uses TRBV27 and TRBJ2-7; TRBD1 might be the D (6 bases). CDR3 length: 13 residues. V lost 10 bases, J lost 0 bases, and 13 bases lay in between. Per the germline V gene, CDR1 is MNHEY and CDR2 is SMNVEV (reference sequence). The CDR3 DNA sequence: TGTGCCATCCAGGGGCGGAACTCCTACGAGCAGTACTTC. Residues: CAIQGRNSYEQYF.

This chain connects TRBV28 to TRBJ1-4; 12 nucleotides match TRBD1. CDR3 size: 17 residues. Germline V gene lookup returns CDR1 MDHEN and CDR2 SYDVKM. J was trimmed by 7 bases and V by 5 bases; bases with no gene match: 11. CDR3 sequence reads: CASSTGTGGAGAEKLFF. CDR3 nucleotides: TGTGCCAGCAGTACCGGGACAGGGGGCGCAGGGGCTGAAAAACTGTTTTTT.

J is TRBJ2-7 and V is TRBV5-1; D ambiguous. In germline, CDR1 is SGHRS, CDR2 YFSETQ. V lost 0 bases, J lost 3 bases, and 10 bases lay in between. The CDR3 totals 14 residues. The CDR3 coding sequence is TGCGCCAGCAGCTTGGTCCCAGAAAGCTACGAGCAGTACTTC. Translated, it gives CASSLVPESYEQYF.

V usage is TRBV18 and J usage is TRBJ2-1, with no clear D. The V gene's germline CDR1 is KGHSH and CDR2 LQKENI. This CDR3 has 13 residues. Trimming cost V 4 bases and J 5 bases, with 9 bases left between them. CDR3 DNA sequence: TGTGCCAGCTCACAAGGTTGGAACAATGAGCAGTTCTTC. Protein sequence: CASSQGWNNEQFF.

The V and J genes are TRBV5-6 and TRBJ1-5; TRBD1 is a possible D gene (5 bases). This CDR3 is 15 amino acids long. V was cut by 0 bases and J by 0 bases, with 7 bases left in between. Germline CDR1 is SGHDT and CDR2 is YYEEEE. The CDR3 sequence is CASSLGQNSNQPQHF. The CDR3 DNA is TGTGCCAGCAGCTTGGGACAGAATAGCAATCAGCCCCAGCATTTT.

In this sample, this clone turned up once. The rearrangement uses TRBV20-1 and TRBJ1-5; no clear D. Germline V gene data show CDR1 as DFQATT and CDR2 as SNEGSKA (reference sequence). The CDR3 covers 11 residues. Trimming took 3 bases from V and 7 from J, leaving 7 bases between them. CDR3 in amino acids: CSASKDQPQHF. In DNA form, the CDR3 reads TGCAGTGCTAGTAAGGACCAGCCCCAGCATTTT.

This clone appeared once. The chain has TRBV10-3 and TRBJ2-2, with 13 bases lining up with TRBD2. CDR1 is ENHRY and CDR2 is SYGVKD in the germline V gene. Trimming cost V 10 bases and J 7 bases; bases outside gene matches: 9. This CDR3 contains 15 residues. DNA for the CDR3: TGTGCCACCGGACTAGCGGGAGAAGGGGACGGGGAGCTGTTTTTT. This translates into CATGLAGEGDGELFF.

V and J are TRBV7-7 and TRBJ1-5; D gene ambiguous. The ends were cut back, 1 base at V and 1 base at J, with 11 bases in the middle. In germline, CDR1 is SSHAT, CDR2 FNYEAQ (reference sequence). This CDR3 comprises 16 residues. The CDR3 nucleotides are TGTGCCAGCAGCTTAGATCGAGGGAAGAGCAATCAGCCCCAGCATTTT. Residues: CASSLDRGKSNQPQHF.

J is TRBJ2-3 and V is TRBV3-1 (or the pseudogene TRBV3-2); no clear D gene. V dropped 0 bases and J dropped 9 bases, with 7 bases sitting between them. Germline lookup yields CDR1 LGHDT and CDR2 YNNKEL (reference sequence). The CDR3 has 12 amino acids. The CDR3 nucleotides read TGTGCCAGCAGCCAAGACCGAGGAACGCAGTATTTT. Its translation: CASSQDRGTQYF.

The rearrangement uses TRBV11-1 and TRBJ1-1, with 11 positions matching TRBD1. The CDR3 runs to 15 residues. Trimming took 4 bases from V and 3 from J; bases not matched to a gene: 4. The germline CDR1 and CDR2 sequences are SGHAT and FQDESV (reference sequence). Here the CDR3 DNA reads TGTGCCAGCAGCTCCTTGGGACAGGGGGACACTGAAGCTTTCTTT. Its protein is CASSSLGQGDTEAFF.

The genes are TRBV24-1 and TRBJ2-7; 9 bases agree with TRBD1. The germline CDR1 and CDR2 sequences are KGHDR and SFDVKD. The CDR3 is 15 amino acids. The trim removed 3 bases at V and 2 bases at J, leaving 4 bases unmatched. CDR3 in DNA: TGTGCCACCAGTGATCCCCGACAGGGGGCCTACGAGCAGTACTTC. Translation: CATSDPRQGAYEQYF.

V usage is TRBV5-4 and J usage is TRBJ1-6; D unresolved. This CDR3 is built from 15 residues. Germline V gives CDR1 SGHNT, CDR2 YYREEE (reference sequence). V lost 4 bases, J lost 4 bases, and 12 bases lay in between. CDR3 residues: CASSNVTQYNSPLHF. CDR3 nucleotide sequence: TGTGCCAGCAGCAACGTCACACAGTATAATTCACCCCTCCACTTT. The full variable domain, completed using reference TRBV5-4 and TRBJ1-6, is ETGVTQSPTHLIKTRGQQVTLRCSSQSGHNTVSWYQQALGQGPQFIFQYYREEENGRGNFPPRFSGLQFPNYSSELNVNALELDDSALYLCASSNVTQYNSPLHFGNGTRLTVT.

The chain employs TRBV11-3 and TRBJ2-3; 8 positions agree with TRBD2. CDR1 is SGHNT and CDR2 is YENEEA in the germline V gene. This CDR3 is 16 amino acids long. Trimming took 1 base from V and 2 from J; bases not matched to a gene: 5. CDR3 bases: TGTGCCAGCAGCTTAGGGGCTAGCGGGTACACAGATACGCAGTATTTT. This codes for CASSLGASGYTDTQYF.

This chain links TRBV3-1 (or the pseudogene TRBV3-2) with TRBJ2-1; TRBD2 matches 7 bases. Trimming removed 0 bases from V and 0 bases from J; junction bases left unmatched: 14. CDR3 length equals 20 residues. Germline assignment: CDR1 LGHDT and CDR2 YNNKEL (reference sequence). The CDR3 DNA reads as TGTGCCAGCAGCCAAGACCTCGCGACTAGCTTCAAAGTCTCCTACAATGAGCAGTTCTTC. As protein: CASSQDLATSFKVSYNEQFF.